This TCR beta chain originates from a study of blood T cell repertoires in COVID-19. Study summary: Sources were T cells, B-cell-depleted T cells, or PBMCs; the material itself was cDNA or gDNA.

Per the study methods: Amplification of reference gene primers was used by the study to estimate nucleated cell counts. Measured with immunoSEQ multiplex PCR; TCRdb has only the in-frame clones, and not every one. V and J calls and clone size are those listed in that table; D and trimming were worked out from the DNA. The data contain about 130,000 clones, approximately 80% of them singletons. This CDR3 has 14 amino acids. Per the germline V gene, CDR1 is LGHDT and CDR2 is YNNKEL (reference sequence). V lost 6 bases, J lost 8 bases, and 14 bases lay in between. Sequenced material: peripheral blood. The sequence was obtained from a man aged 65-85 years with acute or convalescent COVID-19. The V and J genes are TRBV3-1 (or the pseudogene TRBV3-2) and TRBJ1-6; tentatively, D is TRBD1 (6 bases). The CDR3 sequence is CASRPTGLHSPLHF. DNA of the CDR3: TGTGCCAGCAGGCCCACAGGGTTGCATTCACCCCTCCACTTT.